The 12 T cell receptor beta chains below come from one sample, sequenced in a study of OX40 agonist ivuxolimab in advanced cancers. To prepare the library, the immunoSEQ multiplex PCR assay was applied. In TCRdb, the immuneACCESS table is reduced to in-frame sequences with V and J assigned. These tables do not hold every clone; where another copy was compared, an unresolved V gene accounts for under half, and the others remain unexplained. Here the sample has about 15,000 clones; around 76% occur a single time. Roughly 32% of the sample is in the top ten clones. Sequenced here: CD4+ or CD8+ T cells sorted from blood, sampled in a trial of the OX40 agonist ivuxolimab. Receptor source: an adult with an advanced solid tumor such as melanoma, head and neck, liver or kidney cancer.

This sequence joins TRBV4-3 and TRBJ2-6; 8 positions match TRBD1. V trimming: 0 bases; J trimming: 0 bases; junction bases outside the gene matches: 1. CDR1 and CDR2 from the germline V gene are LGHNA and YSLEER. The CDR3 consists of 17 residues. The chain's CDR3 is CASSQDTGGSGANVLTF. The CDR3 DNA reads TGCGCCAGCAGCCAAGATACAGGGGGCTCTGGGGCCAACGTCCTGACTTTC.

The genes are TRBV27 and TRBJ2-7, with 8 bases that match TRBD1. J was trimmed by 4 bases and V by 5 bases; bases with no gene match: 13. Germline loops: CDR1 MNHEY, CDR2 SMNVEV (reference sequence). This CDR3 comprises 16 residues. CDR3 sequence reads: CASSRHGQGYSYEQYF. The CDR3 DNA reads as TGTGCCAGCAGTCGACATGGACAGGGCTATTCATACGAGCAGTACTTC.

This chain joins TRBV7-8 and TRBJ2-7; 11 bases agree with TRBD2. V trimming: 5 bases; J trimming: 5 bases; junction bases outside the gene matches: 8. The germline CDR1 and CDR2 sequences are SGHVS and FQNEAQ. The CDR3 sequence is 15 residues long. CDR3 in amino acids: CASSLSGRDGDEQYF. CDR3 in DNA: TGTGCCAGCAGCCTTAGCGGGAGGGACGGGGACGAGCAGTACTTC.

The V call is TRBV5-6, the J call TRBJ1-2; TRBD1 might be the D (6 bases). The CDR3 consists of 15 residues. Germline V gene data show CDR1 as SGHDT and CDR2 as YYEEEE. V lost 3 bases to trimming and J lost 5 bases, with 17 bases between them. CDR3 in amino acids: CASSWGAGASYGYTF. In DNA, the CDR3 is TGTGCCAGCAGCTGGGGGGCAGGGGCGTCTTATGGCTACACCTTC. The full variable domain, with the rest looked up from reference TRBV5-6 and TRBJ1-2, is DAGVTQSPTHLIKTRGQQVTLRCSPKSGHDTVSWYQQALGQGPQFIFQYYEEEERQRGNFPDRFSGHQFPNYSSELNVNALLLGDSALYLCASSWGAGASYGYTFGSGTRLTVV.

This chain links TRBV9 with TRBJ2-1; D might be TRBD1 (7 bases). Trimming pared 5 bases from V and 3 bases from J, leaving 18 bases between. Per the germline V gene, CDR1 is SGDLS and CDR2 is YYNGEE. CDR3 length: 16 residues. CDR3 sequence (DNA): TGTGCCAGCAGTGAGGGGGCGGGACAACTCTACAATGAGCAGTTCTTC. Translating gives CASSEGAGQLYNEQFF.

The gene calls are TRBV27 and TRBJ2-1, with a weak D call TRBD2 (6 bases). The CDR3 loop spans 17 amino acids. The V gene lost 2 bases and the J gene lost 4 bases, with 18 bases spanning the gap. Germline V gene data show CDR1 as MNHEY and CDR2 as SMNVEV (reference sequence). The CDR3 region is CASSLSPTGSGYNEQFF. Here the CDR3 DNA reads TGTGCCAGCAGTTTAAGCCCAACCGGGAGTGGGTACAATGAGCAGTTCTTC.

The V call is TRBV6-1, the J call TRBJ2-5, with a possible D match to TRBD2 (6 bases). Trimming removed 6 bases at V and 5 bases at J, with 16 bases between. From germline, CDR1 is MNHNS and CDR2 SASEGT. CDR3 length: 14 amino acids. The CDR3 sequence: CASSAGPVGETQYF. In nucleotides, the CDR3 is TGTGCCAGCAGCGCGGGGCCAGTCGGGGAGACCCAGTACTTC.

The J gene is TRBJ1-3, the V gene TRBV30; TRBD1 aligns across 7 bases. The CDR3 consists of 17 residues. V lost 4 bases to trimming and J lost 7 bases; unmatched junction nucleotides: 19. CDR1 is GTSNPN and CDR2 is SVGIG in the germline V gene (reference sequence). This CDR3 is CAWTLPKGAGGGNTIYF. The CDR3 nucleotides are TGTGCCTGGACCCTCCCCAAAGGGGCAGGGGGTGGGAACACCATATATTTT.

The chain combines TRBV28 with TRBJ2-7; 7 bases are a match to TRBD2. The V gene's germline CDR1 is MDHEN and CDR2 SYDVKM. Trimming took 5 bases from V and 5 from J; bases not matched to a gene: 6. The CDR3 is made up of 13 amino acids. The CDR3 region is CASSPGLEDEQYF. DNA for the CDR3: TGTGCCAGCAGTCCAGGACTAGAGGACGAGCAGTACTTC.

J is TRBJ2-3 and V is TRBV5-6; unclear D gene. CDR3 length equals 14 residues. The V gene lost 0 bases and the J gene lost 7 bases, with 12 bases spanning the gap. Germline V gene data show CDR1 as SGHDT and CDR2 as YYEEEE. CDR3 amino acids: CASSLGLLRHTQYF. The CDR3 nucleotides read TGTGCCAGCAGCTTGGGACTTTTACGGCATACGCAGTATTTT.

Comments on this clone: Mismatch with germline at one junction end may stem from a read error. The chain joins TRBV29-1 to TRBJ1-2, with 8 bases lining up with TRBD1. Looked up from germline, CDR1 is SQVTM and CDR2 is ANQGSEA. The CDR3 is made up of 11 amino acids. The CDR3 DNA reads as TGCAGCGTTGGGACAGGGCTACTTAGGGCCTTC. Its protein is CSVGTGLLRAF.

This clone occurred once. V and J are TRBV5-5 and TRBJ1-2; D is undetermined. The CDR3 sequence is 14 residues long. The germline CDR1 and CDR2 sequences are SGHKS and YYEKEE (reference sequence). Between the trimmed V and J ends, which lost 0 bases and 0 bases, there was a span of 6 bases. CDR3 residues: CASSLERTNYGYTF. The CDR3 bases are TGTGCCAGCAGCTTGGAACGTACTAACTATGGCTACACCTTC.